The sequence of this TCR beta chain was determined in a study of cytomegalovirus exposure and HLA in healthy donors. V gave up 1 base and J gave up 6 bases; unmatched junction bases: 10. The CDR3 contains 16 residues. Germline V gene data show CDR1 as SGDLS and CDR2 as YYNGEE. Sequencing used immunoSEQ multiplex PCR; TCRdb keeps in-frame clones, though not all of them. Of hundreds of thousands of clones listed, more than 85% are singletons. The V call is TRBV9, the J call TRBJ2-1; 7 bases fit TRBD2. The sequence was collected from a man younger than 30 in good health and CMV-seropositive. Sample: PBMCs. The CDR3 sequence: CASSVLSGAGVNEQFF. CDR3 nucleotide sequence: TGTGCCAGCAGCGTACTAAGCGGGGCGGGAGTCAATGAGCAGTTCTTC. Based on the CDR3 plus reference TRBV9 and TRBJ2-1, the full variable domain is DSGVTQTPKHLITATGQRVTLRCSPRSGDLSVYWYQQSLDQGLQFLIQYYNGEERAKGNILERFSAQQFPDLHSELNLSSLELGDSALYFCASSVLSGAGVNEQFFGPGTRLTVL.